This T cell receptor beta chain was obtained from a study of T cells in Graves' hyperthyroidism and ophthalmopathy (dated by TCRdb to between 2018 and 2020). The study in broad terms: To identify distinguishing TCR V-J signatures, a discovery cohort of some 100 patients was used, comprising 43 with Graves' ophthalmopathy and 57 with stable Graves' hyperthyroidism. Prospective prediction of ophthalmopathy was tested in an independent validation cohort of fewer than 20 hyperthyroidism patients and roughly 16 patients who later progressed to ophthalmopathy. For training and testing, the 95 to 100 patients in the discovery cohort were randomly divided in a 7:3 ratio. In more than 5 Graves' hyperthyroidism patients, the study also compared T-cell repertoires from thyroid tissue with T-cell repertoires from blood. Once sampling was done, hyperthyroidism patients were given methimazole at a starting dose of 30 mg daily, whereas ophthalmopathy patients were given high-dose intravenous methylprednisolone. The paper describes TCR Vbeta CDR3 sequencing of 120 to 150 peripheral blood samples, made up of 43 ophthalmopathy patients, roughly 75 hyperthyroidism patients and roughly 17 progressor patients.

Taken from cysteine to phenylalanine, the CDR3 has 14 residues. The sequence is cut down to CDR3 DNA, 42 bases in frame from base 1. The CDR1 and CDR2 encoded by the germline V gene are ENHRY and SYGVKD. Deletion took 0 bases off V and 8 bases off J, with a span of 14 bases between the germline ends. The TCR beta CDR3 regions were amplified from RNA transcripts. A first-round RT-PCR of the TCR CDR3 used the HTBI primer set with the Qiagen OneStep RT-PCR kit. The libraries were constructed in a second round of multiplex PCR and then size-selected and purified. Libraries were sequenced paired-end with 100 bp reads on an Illumina HiSeq2000. The paper's data handling went like this. Raw data were processed with SOAPnuke, discarding reads with adapters, uncalled bases, mean Phred below 15, or no exact constant-primer or identifier match. COPE v1.2.5 was used to merge high-quality paired reads, and clonotypes were defined as unique nucleotide sequences. MiTCR v1.1 was used to align the clonotypes against IMGT TRBV, TRBD and TRBJ reference segments. Analysis was restricted to V-J combinations with a frequency above 0.0001, which covered 99% to 99.2% of repertoires. A TCS score was defined as the ratio between F50 (clonal expansion) and ExV (chaos), using BLOSUM62-based TCRdist between CDR3 peptides within each V-J. Welch's t-statistics and random forest reduced roughly 500 V-J features to 10 to 15, which were used in a naive Bayes classifier (R e1071). The Morisita-Horn index was used to measure how similar the thyroid and blood repertoires were. The public reads were quality trimmed at Q25 with fastp and then assembled into clones with MiXCR by TCRdb, keeping productive beta chains. Records with the same CDR3 protein are collapsed into one entry carrying the most frequent genes and DNA. In this record, the V and J calls reflect TCRdb's handling and not the investigators' own analysis. For this sample there are 550,000 to 700,000 distinct CDR3 sequences; under 60% appear just once. The ten largest make up 19% of the sample.

In regard to this clonotype: The specificity of this receptor is unknown. Base qualities were left out, and no much larger clone turns up one base away.

The full study reports these points: During validation, the model predicted progression to ophthalmopathy a median of roughly 7.1 months ahead of onset, with just under 71% sensitivity and around 73% specificity. Sample size was not statistically predetermined, and investigators were not blinded to group allocation. A model built on a 13 V-J signature distinguished ophthalmopathy from stable hyperthyroidism, reaching 87.88% sensitivity and approximately 81% specificity in cross-validation and 80%/75% in testing. Most expanded thyroid clonotypes (frequency above 0.001) were also detected in blood, a finding suggesting that blood repertoires may reflect thyroid immune responses.

Patients with uncontrolled infections, other autoimmune diseases, pregnancy or lactation were excluded. Diagnoses were established on the basis of clinical symptoms, serum thyroxine and TRAb, thyroid ultrasound, and orbital computed tomography. Total RNA was extracted using Trizol reagent, and RNA quality was assessed on an Agilent 2100 Bioanalyzer. The sequenced sample consisted of peripheral blood or thyroid tissue (not recorded which). Rearrangement joined TRBV10-3 to TRBJ2-7; the best D guess is TRBD1, with 7 bases matching. The sequence was collected from an adult woman with Graves' disease, either hyperthyroidism or ophthalmopathy (not recorded which). The CDR3 amino acid sequence is: CAISESEGQNKQYF. The sequenced DNA: TGTGCCATCAGTGAGTCGGAGGGACAGAATAAGCAGTACTTC.